This is a list of T cell receptor beta chains from one sample in a study of long-term antiretroviral therapy in people with HIV. Generated by immunoSEQ multiplex PCR, the TCRdb table keeps only in-frame clones and is missing some. The sample has roughly 20,000 clones; around four fifths are singletons. Here the sequenced sample was unsorted PBMCs, taken approximately 4 years after starting antiretroviral therapy. The receptors shown here come from a man aged 18 to 35 with HIV. CDR3s leave out the opening cysteine and the closing phenylalanine or tryptophan. Fields, in order: V gene, J gene, CDR3 protein.

TRBV6-1	TRBJ1-5	ASSASGTGGQPQH
TRBV5-1	TRBJ2-1	ASSLAVGTGAFISYNEQF
TRBV5-1	TRBJ1-2	ASRTGADGYT
TRBV5-1	TRBJ1-2	ASSLDTGTYGYT
TRBV28	TRBJ2-5	ASSYPGAGRETQY
TRBV13	TRBJ2-3	ASSLRLGSTDTQY
TRBV19	TRBJ1-6	ASSLETLYNSPLH
TRBV18	TRBJ1-4	ASSPGTDHEKLF
TRBV29-1	TRBJ2-1	SVEDRSGVAAHNEQF
TRBV5-1	TRBJ2-2	ASSLGSEGTGELF
TRBV18	TRBJ2-1	ASSPVGGEQF
TRBV5-1	TRBJ2-1	ASTQGIHNEQF
TRBV10-3	TRBJ2-1	AISSRDGAGDNEQF
TRBV6-1	TRBJ1-5	ASSPPSDSNQPQH
TRBV6-5	TRBJ1-1	ASSLGGLPEAF
TRBV5-1	TRBJ2-3	ASSASGGTISTDTQY